What follows are 23 T cell receptor beta chains derived from one specimen sequenced in a study of blood T cells in healthy people across ages. For the second PCR, which ran for roughly 6 to 12 cycles, a sample-barcoded 5' primer and a J-beta primer mix were used. MiXCR was run by TCRdb on the 5' RACE reads, yielding one entry per CDR3 protein. Here the sample spans some 760,000 distinct CDR3 sequences, approximately 25% being singletons. This same sample was also taken into another study, of T cells of mothers and their children.

The sequencing input was blood. The origin of the receptors is a boy under 18 in good health.

This CDR3 reads CASSQRRGAHETQYF. CDR3 DNA: TGTGCCAGCAGCCAAAGGCGGGGAGCACACGAGACCCAGTACTTC. The chain uses TRBV14 and TRBJ2-7, with D possibly TRBD2 on 6 matching bases. With the DNA end fitting TRBJ2-5 better, the J assignment may be wrong. Germline assignment: CDR1 SGHDN and CDR2 FVKESK. The CDR3 covers 15 residues.

The chain couples TRBV24-1 to TRBJ2-1, with D perhaps matching TRBD1 or TRBD2 (6 bases each). Trimming removed 9 bases at V and 6 bases at J, with 11 bases between. Germline V CDR1 and CDR2: KGHDR, SFDVKD. The CDR3 totals 12 residues. CDR3: CATEEGGNEQFF. CDR3 nucleotide sequence: TGTGCCACCGAGGAGGGGGGCAATGAGCAGTTCTTC.

The rearrangement joins TRBV25-1 to TRBJ1-2; tentative D call: TRBD1 (5 bases). The germline V and J ends were trimmed by 4 bases and 3 bases, with 15 bases remaining between them. The germline V gene has CDR1 MGHDK and CDR2 SYGVNS. This CDR3 comprises 15 residues. The CDR3 sequence is CASSGGRGRYYGYTF. The CDR3 DNA sequence: TGTGCCAGCAGTGGGGGACGGGGACGGTACTATGGCTACACCTTC.

As regards this clonotype: The junction differs from germline at one of its ends, possibly a read error. The chain combines TRBV20-1 with TRBJ2-7; 10 bases agree with TRBD1. This CDR3 is built from 15 residues. Germline V gene sequence: CDR1 DFQATT, CDR2 SNEGSKA (reference sequence). CDR3 protein: CSTRRQGANLYEQYF. The CDR3 DNA is TGCAGTACTAGAAGACAGGGGGCGAACCTCTACGAGCAGTACTTC.

This clonotype was picked up a small number of times. The gene calls are TRBV12-3 or TRBV12-4 and TRBJ2-3; D remains ambiguous. The CDR3 contains 12 residues. V was shortened by 3 bases and J by 5 bases, with 6 bases between the two germline ends. The CDR3 sequence: CASSFLEDTQYF. The CDR3 coding sequence is TGTGCCAGCAGTTTTCTGGAAGATACGCAGTATTTT.

This clonotype has just a few counts. The CDR3 here is CASSQDWGYNSPLHF. The CDR3 DNA reads as TGTGCCAGCAGCCAAGATTGGGGATATAATTCACCCCTCCACTTT. The genes are TRBV3-1 and TRBJ1-6; D uncertain. Germline-derived CDR1 and CDR2 are LGHDT and YNNKEL (reference sequence). V was trimmed by 0 bases and J by 4 bases, leaving 7 bases between them. This CDR3 has 15 amino acids.

The chain carries TRBV20-1 and TRBJ2-2; D possibly uses TRBD1 or TRBD2 (5 bases each). Per germline, CDR1 DFQATT and CDR2 SNEGSKA (reference sequence). This CDR3 comprises 14 residues. V lost 2 bases, J lost 5 bases, and 12 bases lay in between. This CDR3 is CSARRGDRTGELFF. CDR3 sequence (DNA): TGCAGTGCTAGAAGGGGAGATAGGACCGGGGAGCTGTTTTTT.

This clonotype was seen more than once but under ten times. J is TRBJ2-5 and V is TRBV7-9, with 9 bases lining up with TRBD2. The CDR3 spans 16 residues. CDR1 and CDR2 from the germline V gene are SEHNR and FQNEAQ (reference sequence). Trimming cost V 6 bases and J 5 bases; bases outside gene matches: 13. The CDR3 spells CASSPRRIAGVETQYF. The CDR3, as DNA: TGTGCCAGCAGTCCTCGACGTATAGCGGGAGTGGAGACCCAGTACTTC.

The CDR3 DNA reads TGCAGCGTTGTGGGCGATGAGCAGTTCTTC. Its protein is CSVVGDEQFF. The gene calls are TRBV29-1 and TRBJ2-1, with unresolved D. This CDR3 is 10 amino acids long. From germline, CDR1 is SQVTM and CDR2 ANQGSEA. V was trimmed by 4 bases and J by 8 bases, leaving 6 bases between them.

The V call is TRBV28, the J call TRBJ2-5, with 9 positions matching TRBD1. Trimming removed 6 bases from V and 4 bases from J; junction bases left unmatched: 9. The CDR3 length is 15 residues. Per the germline V gene, CDR1 is MDHEN and CDR2 is SYDVKM. The CDR3 DNA sequence: TGTGCCAGCAGCCTCCCAAACAGGGGGCGAGAGACCCAGTACTTC. It codes for CASSLPNRGRETQYF. The variable domain in full, completed from reference TRBV28 and TRBJ2-5, reads DVKVTQSSRYLVKRTGEKVFLECVQDMDHENMFWYRQDPGLGLRLIYFSYDVKMKEKGDIPEGYSVSREKKERFSLILESASTNQTSMYLCASSLPNRGRETQYFGPGTRLLVL.

The chain employs TRBV5-1 and TRBJ1-5; TRBD1 might be the D (5 bases). Per the germline V gene, CDR1 is SGHRS and CDR2 is YFSETQ. The CDR3 length is 17 residues. The V end was cut by 6 bases, the J end by 0 bases, with 19 bases between. CDR3 DNA: TGCGCCAGCAACGTGTCCGATTTGACAGTTAGCAATCAGCCCCAGCATTTT. Translating it yields CASNVSDLTVSNQPQHF.

The rearrangement uses TRBV20-1 and TRBJ2-1, with 7 bases matching TRBD2. Looked up from germline, CDR1 is DFQATT and CDR2 is SNEGSKA (reference sequence). The V and J ends lost 8 bases and 0 bases, in that order; junction bases with no gene match: 7. This CDR3 has 14 amino acids. Written as DNA, the CDR3 is TGCAGTCTAGCGGCTCTGAGCTCCTACAATGAGCAGTTCTTC. Its protein product is CSLAALSSYNEQFF.

The rearrangement uses TRBV2 and TRBJ1-1; no definite D call. The CDR3 has 14 residues. Germline V gene data show CDR1 as SNHLY and CDR2 as FYNNEI. The V end lost 7 bases, the J end lost 0 bases, and 12 bases lay between the germline ends. In DNA form, the CDR3 reads TGTGCCAGCAACCCGGGAACCCTGAACACTGAAGCTTTCTTT. As protein: CASNPGTLNTEAFF.

This clonotype was counted only a few times. The chain joins TRBV28 to TRBJ2-7, with D possibly TRBD1 on 6 matching bases. Trimming stripped 2 bases from V and 0 bases from J, with 11 bases between. Germline V CDR1 and CDR2: MDHEN, SYDVKM. CDR3 length: 15 residues. The CDR3 is CASSLGGTTSYEQYF. Written as DNA, the CDR3 is TGTGCCAGCAGTTTAGGTGGGACAACCTCCTACGAGCAGTACTTC.

This clonotype appeared a few times. The chain links TRBV7-2 to TRBJ2-7, with 9 nucleotides matching TRBD2. The CDR3 loop spans 14 amino acids. With V trimmed by 4 bases and J by 4 bases, 5 bases remained unmatched. From germline, CDR1 is SGHTA and CDR2 FQGNSA. The CDR3, as DNA: TGTGCCAGCAGCTATAGCGGGAGTGGATACGAGCAGTACTTC. This translates into CASSYSGSGYEQYF.

This clonotype showed up just a few times. The rearrangement uses TRBV29-1 and TRBJ1-3; D ambiguous. This CDR3 has 12 residues. Germline values: CDR1 SQVTM, CDR2 ANQGSEA. The V and J ends lost 4 bases and 0 bases respectively, with 4 bases between them. The CDR3, as DNA: TGCAGCGTTGGATACTCTGGAAACACCATATATTTT. Its protein product is CSVGYSGNTIYF.

This clonotype turned up a few times. Here the CDR3 DNA reads TGCGCCAGCAGCCCCGGACAGCTTAGGAATGGCTACACCTTC. This encodes CASSPGQLRNGYTF. This sequence joins TRBV5-1 and TRBJ1-2; possible D gene TRBD1, 6 bases. Germline V gene lookup returns CDR1 SGHRS and CDR2 YFSETQ. The CDR3 extends over 14 amino acids. The V gene lost 4 bases and the J gene lost 6 bases, with 16 bases spanning the gap.

A few counts support this clonotype. J is TRBJ2-5 and V is TRBV4-1; no definite D call. V gave up 0 bases and J gave up 2 bases, with 10 bases separating them. The germline CDR1 and CDR2 sequences are MGHRA and YSYEKL. The CDR3 totals 15 residues. CDR3 in DNA: TGCGCCAGCAGCCAAGATCGGACGTTACAAGAGACCCAGTACTTC. As protein: CASSQDRTLQETQYF.

This clonotype was seen only a few times. The V call is TRBV7-9, the J call TRBJ2-4, with D possibly matching TRBD2 (6 bases). This CDR3 region has 15 residues. The V gene lost 5 bases and the J gene lost 7 bases, with 18 bases spanning the gap. Per the germline V gene, CDR1 is SEHNR and CDR2 is FQNEAQ (reference sequence). As DNA, the CDR3 is TGTGCCAGCAGCCCAGGAGGGGACGAGAGGAACATTCAGTACTTC. Translating it yields CASSPGGDERNIQYF. Filled out from reference TRBV7-9 and TRBJ2-4, the complete variable domain reads DTGVSQNPRHKITKRGQNVTFRCDPISEHNRLYWYRQTLGQGPEFLTYFQNEAQLEKSRLLSDRFSAERPKGSFSTLEIQRTEQGDSAMYLCASSPGGDERNIQYFGAGTRLSVL.

The chain joins TRBV5-5 to TRBJ2-5; D perhaps matches TRBD2 (6 bases). Looked up from germline, CDR1 is SGHKS and CDR2 is YYEKEE (reference sequence). The CDR3 is 15 residues long. Trimming removed 3 bases from V and 5 bases from J, with 17 bases in between. The CDR3 reads CASSSQTPGVETQYF. The DNA for the CDR3 is TGTGCCAGCAGCTCCCAGACCCCGGGGGTGGAGACCCAGTACTTC.

The table lists this clonotype with a few counts. The gene calls are TRBV6-1 and TRBJ2-5; D is unclear. This CDR3 region has 11 residues. Germline loops: CDR1 MNHNS, CDR2 SASEGT. V shed 7 bases and J shed 5 bases, with 8 bases lying between them. Here the CDR3 reads CASTELETQYF. Here the CDR3 DNA reads TGTGCCAGCACCGAGTTGGAGACCCAGTACTTC.

The rearrangement uses TRBV19 and TRBJ2-5; 7 bases line up with TRBD2. The DNA end is a closer match to TRBJ2-1, so the J assignment may be wrong. Germline lookup yields CDR1 LNHDA and CDR2 SQIVND (reference sequence). The CDR3 is made up of 14 amino acids. CDR3 DNA sequence: TGTGCCAGTACGGCCTGGGGGAGGGACAATGAGCAGTTCTTC. Translating it yields CASTAWGRDNEQFF.

This chain joins TRBV20-1 and TRBJ1-2; tentative D call: TRBD1 (5 bases). CDR3 length: 14 residues. CDR1 is DFQATT, CDR2 SNEGSKA, per germline (reference sequence). The germline V and J ends were trimmed by 2 bases and 2 bases, with 12 bases remaining between them. DNA of the CDR3: TGCAGTGCTAGAACGACCGACAGAAACTATGGCTACACCTTC. It encodes CSARTTDRNYGYTF.